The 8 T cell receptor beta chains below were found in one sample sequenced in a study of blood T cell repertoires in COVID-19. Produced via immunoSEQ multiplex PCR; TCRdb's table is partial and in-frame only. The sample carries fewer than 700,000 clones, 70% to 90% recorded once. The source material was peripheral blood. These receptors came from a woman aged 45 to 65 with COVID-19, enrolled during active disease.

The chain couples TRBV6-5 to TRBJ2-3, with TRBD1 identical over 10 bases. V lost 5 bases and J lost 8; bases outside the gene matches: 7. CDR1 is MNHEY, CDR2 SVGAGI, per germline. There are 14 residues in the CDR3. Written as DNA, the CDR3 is TGTGCCAGCAGTCGGACAGGGGGTCCGTCTACGCAGTATTTT. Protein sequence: CASSRTGGPSTQYF.

CDR3 protein: CATSRDSGSGNTIYF. The CDR3 coding sequence is TGTGCCACCAGCAGAGATAGCGGCTCTGGAAACACCATATATTTT. The chain combines TRBV15 with TRBJ1-3; D gene unclear. Looked up from germline, CDR1 is LNHNV and CDR2 is YYDKDF (reference sequence). The CDR3 is 15 amino acids. Trimming stripped 0 bases from V and 0 bases from J, with 6 bases between. Combining the CDR3 with reference TRBV15 and TRBJ1-3 gives the whole variable domain DAMVIQNPRYQVTQFGKPVTLSCSQTLNHNVMYWYQQKSSQAPKLLFHYYDKDFNNEADTPDNFQSRRPNTSFCFLDIRSPGLGDTAMYLCATSRDSGSGNTIYFGEGSWLTVV.

This chain's CDR3 is CSPDSYTEAFF. As DNA, the CDR3 is TGCAGCCCTGACAGTTACACTGAAGCTTTCTTT. The chain carries TRBV20-1 and TRBJ1-1; D perhaps matches TRBD1 (5 bases). CDR3 size: 11 residues. CDR1 and CDR2 from the germline V gene are DFQATT and SNEGSKA (reference sequence).

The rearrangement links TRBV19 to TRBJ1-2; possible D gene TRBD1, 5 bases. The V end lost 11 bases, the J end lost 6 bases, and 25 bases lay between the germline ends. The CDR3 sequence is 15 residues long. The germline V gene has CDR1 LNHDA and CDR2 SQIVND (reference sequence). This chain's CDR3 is CAVRESRGNPNGYTF. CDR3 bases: TGTGCCGTTAGAGAAAGCCGGGGGAACCCCAATGGCTACACCTTC.

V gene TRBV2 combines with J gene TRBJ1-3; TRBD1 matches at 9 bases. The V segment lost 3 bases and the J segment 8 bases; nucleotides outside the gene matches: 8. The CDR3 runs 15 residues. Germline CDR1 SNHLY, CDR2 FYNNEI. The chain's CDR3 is CASSDGTGSGDTIYF. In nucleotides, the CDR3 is TGTGCCAGCAGTGACGGGACAGGGAGTGGTGACACCATATATTTT.

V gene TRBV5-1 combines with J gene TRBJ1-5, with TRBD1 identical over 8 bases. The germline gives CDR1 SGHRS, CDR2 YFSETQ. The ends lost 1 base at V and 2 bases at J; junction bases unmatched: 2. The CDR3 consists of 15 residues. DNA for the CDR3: TGCGCCAGCAGCTTGATGACAGGGGGCAATCAGCCCCAGCATTTT. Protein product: CASSLMTGGNQPQHF.

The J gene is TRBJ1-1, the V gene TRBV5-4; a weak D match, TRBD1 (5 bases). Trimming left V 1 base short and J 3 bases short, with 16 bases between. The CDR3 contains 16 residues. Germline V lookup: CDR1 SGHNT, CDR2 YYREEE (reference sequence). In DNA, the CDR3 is TGTGCCAGCAGCTTGCCGGCAGGATTACAGGACACTGAAGCTTTCTTT. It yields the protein CASSLPAGLQDTEAFF.

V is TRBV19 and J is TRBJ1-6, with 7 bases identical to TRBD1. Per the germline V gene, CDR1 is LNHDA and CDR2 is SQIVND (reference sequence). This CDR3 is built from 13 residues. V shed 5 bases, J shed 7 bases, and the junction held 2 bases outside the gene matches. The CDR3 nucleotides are TGTGCCAGTAGTGACAGGGCCAATTCACCCCTCCACTTT. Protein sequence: CASSDRANSPLHF.